This T cell receptor (beta chain) was captured by sequencing in a study of metastatic and nonmetastatic thyroid tumors. At the level of the study: Malignant thyroid and benign thyroid patients provided blood and tumor or nodule tissue whose repertoires were compared. Study observations and caveats: The reported finding was significantly higher TCR beta diversity in malignant thyroid tumors relative to benign nodules, in blood and tumor.

Notes on this clone: Its target is not known. An end of the junction does not agree with germline; a read error may underlie this.

In the original workflow: To classify distant metastasis in papillary thyroid cancer, a model was built from CDR3 differences across clinicopathological groups. MiXCR was used by TCRdb to re-call the PCR reads. The V and J calls and clone size are TCRdb's, not the authors'. Of tens of thousands of clones listed, around 12% are singletons. Every patient was untreated before thyroid surgery. This CDR3 spans 16 amino acids. Per germline, CDR1 MNHNS and CDR2 SASEGT. V and J are TRBV6-1 and TRBJ2-1, with 9 bases lining up with TRBD1. Sequenced: tumor tissue. The clonotype originates from a female donor with papillary thyroid cancer or a benign thyroid nodule (not recorded which). Some clones in this sample may be carry-over from other donors' samples. This CDR3 is CASSEVTGGIYNEHFF. The CDR3 DNA reads as TGTGCCAGCAGTGAAGTGACAGGGGGTATCTACAATGAGCATTTCTTC.